This T cell receptor (beta chain) comes out of a study of identical twins. Notes on the study in general: Sharing of beta out-of-frame sequences by twins showed a weaker excess.

Unique molecular identifiers were present on the cDNA, which also gained a universal primer site by template switching. TCRdb called the 5' RACE reads again in MiXCR, with one record for every CDR3 protein. This table has some 250,000 distinct CDR3 sequences, 5% to 7% appearing once. Only healthy Caucasians were enrolled as donors. This CDR3 comprises 14 residues. V lost 6 bases to trimming and J lost 4 bases; unmatched junction nucleotides: 10. Germline loops: CDR1 DFQATT, CDR2 SNEGSKA (reference sequence). This clonotype was recorded many times. Antigen specificity is unknown. Another study also made use of these data, one on T cells expressing NK-cell markers. This second report adds: Unclear, still, was the HCMV specificity of the expanded NKG2C+ T cell clones.

This clonotype was sampled from a woman aged 18-29 years in good health. The rearrangement links TRBV20-1 to TRBJ2-5; the match to TRBD2 covers 8 bases. The material sequenced was CD8+ T cells sorted from blood. In nucleotides, the CDR3 is TGCAGTGCCCAGCGGGGGCTTAGAGGAGAGACCCAGTACTTC. It encodes CSAQRGLRGETQYF.